These 13 T cell receptor beta chains came from one sample sequenced in a study of breast tumors, draining lymph nodes, adjacent tissues. Axillary draining lymph nodes of breast cancer patients supplied the node samples. TCRdb recomputed calls from the multiplex PCR reads with MiXCR, one row per CDR3 protein. The top ten clones hold approximately 3.9% of a sample with approximately 150,000 distinct CDR3 sequences, around 33% of them seen once. Sequenced input: axillary lymph node tissue. Source of these receptors: a female donor with breast cancer. Some clones in this sample may be carry-over from other donors' samples.

This clonotype showed up many times. The V gene is TRBV20-1, the J gene TRBJ2-5; TRBD2 matches at 16 bases. CDR1 and CDR2 from the germline V gene are DFQATT and SNEGSKA (reference sequence). The CDR3 is 17 residues long. V shed 5 bases, J shed 5 bases, and the junction held 11 bases outside the gene matches. The CDR3 DNA reads TGCAGTGCTTACGCCGGGACTAGCGGGGGGGGCCGGGAGACCCAGTACTTC. This sequence encodes CSAYAGTSGGGRETQYF.

This clonotype was recorded many times. The rearrangement links TRBV9 to TRBJ2-3; maybe TRBD2 (6 bases). The CDR3 contains 15 residues. V lost 0 bases, J lost 5 bases, and 13 bases lay in between. Germline values: CDR1 SGDLS, CDR2 YYNGEE. CDR3 sequence (DNA): TGTGCCAGCAGCGTAGGCGGAGGGCCGAAAGATACGCAGTATTTT. This gives the protein CASSVGGGPKDTQYF.

This clonotype was observed many times. This chain links TRBV11-2 with TRBJ1-4; unclear D gene. This CDR3 comprises 15 residues. Germline CDR1 reads SGHAT; CDR2 reads FQNNGV. V lost 6 bases to trimming and J lost 8 bases, with 19 bases between them. The CDR3: CASRIAGRTGEKLFF. The CDR3 DNA reads TGTGCCAGCAGGATAGCCGGGAGAACTGGGGAAAAACTGTTTTTT.

This clonotype was seen more than once but under ten times. A read error may explain this, as a much larger clone is one base away. The CDR3 loop is CASSLFYGCTF. The CDR3 region has the DNA TGTGCCAGTAGTTTGTTCTATGGCTGCACCTTC. The gene calls are TRBV19 and TRBJ1-2; no definite D call. CDR3 length: 11 residues. Germline CDR1 LNHDA, CDR2 SQIVND (reference sequence).

This clonotype was observed many times. The V gene is TRBV19, the J gene TRBJ1-2; TRBD1 aligns across 7 bases. The CDR3 is 16 residues long. Unmatched junction bases numbered 11, after V lost 4 bases and J lost 3 bases. CDR1 is LNHDA and CDR2 is SQIVND in the germline V gene (reference sequence). The CDR3 DNA is TGTGCCAGTAGTAGTCCGGGACAGCCAAGTGACTATGGCTACACCTTC. Protein: CASSSPGQPSDYGYTF.

The CDR3 DNA is TGTGCCAGCGAGAGTCCAAACACCATATATTTT. Protein sequence: CASESPNTIYF. This chain connects TRBV6-1 to TRBJ1-3; D is ambiguous. Germline V gives CDR1 MNHNS, CDR2 SASEGT. The length of the CDR3 is 11 residues. V lost 8 bases, J lost 6 bases, and 8 bases lay in between.

This clonotype showed up just a few times. This chain connects TRBV6-2 or TRBV6-3 to TRBJ1-5, with D maybe TRBD1 (6 bases). This CDR3 spans 13 amino acids. With 6 bases removed from V and 2 bases from J, the gap between germline ends came to 8 bases. Germline lookup yields CDR1 MNHEY and CDR2 SVGEGT. CDR3 DNA: TGTGCCAGCAGCCACAGGGGCAATCAGCCCCAGCATTTT. It is translated as CASSHRGNQPQHF.

As concerns this clonotype: Sequence at one end of the junction differs from germline and may be a read error. The chain links TRBV5-5 to TRBJ2-1; D is uncertain. CDR1 and CDR2 from the germline V gene are SGHKS and YYEKEE (reference sequence). The length of the CDR3 is 13 residues. CDR3 in amino acids: CASSLSTSGERFF. The CDR3, as DNA: TGTGCCAGCAGCTTGTCAACCTCTGGTGAGCGGTTCTTC.

This clonotype was seen at least ten times. This chain joins TRBV5-6 and TRBJ2-7, with D hard to call. Trimming shortened V by 4 bases and J by 3 bases, and 11 bases separated the two germline ends. This CDR3 has 13 amino acids. The germline CDR1 and CDR2 sequences are SGHDT and YYEEEE. The CDR3 bases are TGTGCCAGCAGCCCGGTGGGCGTCTACGAGCAGTACTTC. Translation: CASSPVGVYEQYF. The whole variable domain, filled in from reference TRBV5-6 and TRBJ2-7, reads DAGVTQSPTHLIKTRGQQVTLRCSPKSGHDTVSWYQQALGQGPQFIFQYYEEEERQRGNFPDRFSGHQFPNYSSELNVNALLLGDSALYLCASSPVGVYEQYFGPGTRLTVT.

This clonotype was observed a handful of times. A clone one base away is much larger, so this may be a read error. CDR3 nucleotide sequence: TGTGCCCGGAGTGAGGGACAGGGGGTTTCACCCCTCCACTTT. It is translated as CARSEGQGVSPLHF. This chain connects TRBV30 to TRBJ1-6; 11 nucleotides match TRBD1. The CDR3 is 14 residues long. The germline gives CDR1 GTSNPN, CDR2 SVGIG (reference sequence).

In this sample, this clonotype turned up many times. The J gene is TRBJ2-3, the V gene TRBV14; no clear D gene. Germline V lookup: CDR1 SGHDN, CDR2 FVKESK. The CDR3 loop spans 15 amino acids. V dropped 3 bases and J dropped 1 base, with 11 bases sitting between them. The CDR3 DNA reads TGTGCCAGCAGCCATCGCGCCGGAGGCACAGATACGCAGTATTTT. This sequence encodes CASSHRAGGTDTQYF.

Many counts were recorded for this clonotype. V gene TRBV10-1 combines with J gene TRBJ2-3; D not resolved. The CDR3 covers 13 residues. Germline values: CDR1 WNHNN, CDR2 SYGVQD (reference sequence). Trimming took off 8 bases at V and 4 bases at J, with 13 bases between the two ends. CDR3 residues: CASRSGTADTQYF. For the CDR3, the DNA is TGCGCCAGCCGATCGGGTACTGCAGATACGCAGTATTTT.

Turning to this clonotype: This may stem from a read error, because a much larger clone lies one nucleotide away. In DNA form, the CDR3 reads TGTGCCGGCAGTTTGAGGAATAACTATGGCTACACCTTC. Translating gives CAGSLRNNYGYTF. V is TRBV12-3 or TRBV12-4 and J is TRBJ1-2, with D hard to call. The CDR3 sequence is 13 residues long.